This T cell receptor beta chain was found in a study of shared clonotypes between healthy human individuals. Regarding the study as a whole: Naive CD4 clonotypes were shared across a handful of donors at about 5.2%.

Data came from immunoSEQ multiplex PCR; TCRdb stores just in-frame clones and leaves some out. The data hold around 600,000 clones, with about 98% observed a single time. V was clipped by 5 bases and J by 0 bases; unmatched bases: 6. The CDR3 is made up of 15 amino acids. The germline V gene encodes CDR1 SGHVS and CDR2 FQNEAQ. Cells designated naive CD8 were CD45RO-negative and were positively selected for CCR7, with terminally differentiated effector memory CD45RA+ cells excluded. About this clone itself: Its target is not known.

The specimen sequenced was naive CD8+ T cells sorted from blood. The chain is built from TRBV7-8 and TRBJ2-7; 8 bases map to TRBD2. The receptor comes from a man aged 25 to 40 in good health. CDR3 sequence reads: CASSLTAGGSYEQYF. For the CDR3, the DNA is TGTGCCAGCAGCCTAACGGCGGGAGGCTCCTACGAGCAGTACTTC.